Listed here are 7 T cell receptor beta chains from one sample, sequenced in a study of blood T cell repertoires in COVID-19. Clones were read by immunoSEQ multiplex PCR, and TCRdb kept only the in-frame ones, dropping some. Of 250,000 to 400,000 clones listed, about 90% are singletons. The material sequenced was peripheral blood. The receptors derive from a woman younger than 45 with COVID-19, enrolled during active disease.

The genes are TRBV6-5 and TRBJ2-7; weak D call: TRBD2 (5 bases). The V end lost 4 bases, the J end lost 1 base, and 8 bases lay between the germline ends. This CDR3 is 13 amino acids long. Per the germline V gene, CDR1 is MNHEY and CDR2 is SVGAGI. CDR3 bases: TGTGCCAGCAGTTTTGGACTTTCCTACGAGCAGTACTTC. It yields the protein CASSFGLSYEQYF.

This chain uses TRBV5-1 with TRBJ2-1; 8 bases match TRBD1. The CDR3 is 18 amino acids. V lost 5 bases and J lost 4; bases outside the gene matches: 17. Germline V gene lookup returns CDR1 SGHRS and CDR2 YFSETQ. The CDR3 nucleotides read TGCGCCAGCAGAAGAGGGGGAACCGGACAGGGAAAGTACAATGAGCAGTTCTTC. It specifies CASRRGGTGQGKYNEQFF.

The rearrangement uses TRBV25-1 and TRBJ1-2; TRBD1 aligns across 8 bases. CDR3 length equals 13 residues. With V trimmed by 8 bases and J by 0 bases, 2 bases remained unmatched. Germline CDR1 and CDR2: MGHDK and SYGVNS. CDR3 nucleotide sequence: TGTGCCAGCGGGGACAGGCCTAACTATGGCTACACCTTC. Its translation is CASGDRPNYGYTF.

This clone was observed a few times. The chain carries TRBV5-1 and TRBJ1-3; D gene ambiguous. In germline, CDR1 is SGHRS, CDR2 YFSETQ. Trimming took off 0 bases at V and 3 bases at J, with 4 bases between the two ends. CDR3 length: 13 residues. The CDR3 sequence is CASSLELGNTIYF. DNA of the CDR3: TGCGCCAGCAGCTTGGAACTTGGAAACACCATATATTTT.

The chain recombines TRBV4-1 with TRBJ1-6; D not resolved. CDR1 and CDR2 from the germline V gene are MGHRA and YSYEKL. The V and J ends lost 0 bases and 9 bases respectively, with 15 bases between them. The CDR3 sequence is 16 residues long. CDR3 region: CASSQDRAGGGSPLHF. The CDR3 region has the DNA TGCGCCAGCAGCCAAGATAGAGCGGGAGGCGGTTCACCCCTCCACTTT.

The V call is TRBV25-1, the J call TRBJ2-1; 7 bases line up with TRBD2. The CDR3 covers 15 residues. Germline CDR1 is MGHDK and CDR2 is SYGVNS. V was clipped by 5 bases and J by 8 bases; unmatched bases: 12. CDR3 sequence: CASSFGAGGSHEQFF. The DNA of the CDR3 is TGTGCCAGCAGTTTCGGAGCGGGCGGGAGTCATGAGCAGTTCTTC.

This chain joins TRBV27 and TRBJ2-1, with 7 bases identical to TRBD2. CDR1 and CDR2 from the germline V gene are MNHEY and SMNVEV (reference sequence). CDR3 length: 15 residues. V shed 8 bases and J 2 bases; nucleotides not matched to a gene: 9. In nucleotides, the CDR3 is TGTGCCAGCGGGGGAGCGGGAATCGCCTACAATGAGCAGTTCTTC. Translated, it gives CASGGAGIAYNEQFF.